This T cell receptor (beta chain) is from a study of T-cell reconstitution after alpha-beta-depleted transplantation in children. Study-level results: Where some patients showed high TCRbeta diversity at day 60, it came from recipient T cells and thymic progenitors that had survived. Reported findings indicate that, about two months after transplant, alpha-beta T cells came from several hundred expanded clones, which were derived from non-depleted graft cells. A year had passed since transplant, and T-cell counts and diversity by then came mostly from newly produced T cells.

Concerning this clonotype: The antigen remains undetermined.

Preparation of the TCRbeta library used unique molecular identifiers. Each CDR3 protein is one row after TCRdb ran MiXCR on the PCR reads. The profile shows about 640,000 distinct CDR3 sequences, 10% to 15% of them singletons. The CDR3 consists of 18 residues. Germline loops: CDR1 SGDLS, CDR2 YYNGEE. J lost 0 bases, V lost 0 bases, and 8 bases had no gene match. This specimen consisted of PBMCs, mostly from graft donor cells, obtained 360 days after TCRalphabeta/CD19-depleted stem cell transplant. V gene TRBV9 combines with J gene TRBJ2-3; 9 nucleotides line up with TRBD2. This receptor was taken from a male patient between 10 and 17 years old who had a stem cell transplant for acute myeloid leukemia, so the T cells may come from the graft donor. In nucleotides, the CDR3 is TGTGCCAGCAGCGTAGAGTCTAGCGGGGCTTCTAGCACAGATACGCAGTATTTT. Translating it yields CASSVESSGASSTDTQYF.